This T cell receptor beta chain was observed in a study of shared clonotypes between healthy human individuals. The CDR3 runs 15 residues. The ends were cut back, 10 bases at V and 3 bases at J, with 18 bases in the middle. Germline CDR1 and CDR2: MGHRA and YSYEKL. Genomic DNA from each subset was divided evenly over several immunoSEQ plates. The data were produced by immunoSEQ multiplex PCR, yet TCRdb's version contains in-frame clones alone and is incomplete. This table has hundreds of thousands of clones, about three quarters appearing once. This TCR derives from a woman aged 25 to 39 in good health. The chain is built from TRBV4-1 and TRBJ2-2, with D perhaps matching TRBD1 (6 bases). Sequenced material: memory CD4+ T cells sorted from blood. Subset indicated: CD45RA-negative fraction. In DNA form, the CDR3 reads TGCGCCACCAATTCGTGGTCAGGGGACACCGGGGAGCTGTTTTTT. Translated, it gives CATNSWSGDTGELFF.